Below are 24 T cell receptor beta chains sequenced from a single sample in a study of shared clonotypes between healthy human individuals. TCRdb's table, derived via immunoSEQ multiplex PCR, lists solely in-frame clones and lacks some. In the table there are more than 550,000 clones, about 92% of which are singletons. Sequenced sample: memory CD8+ T cells from PBMCs. Subset defined: CD45RO+ cells pooled with CCR7-negative TemRA cells. The receptor set was obtained from a man between 18 and 29 years old in good health. Some clones in this sample may be carry-over from other donors' samples.

The chain employs TRBV10-2 and TRBJ2-7, with D unclear. Germline assignment: CDR1 WSHSY and CDR2 SAAADI. This CDR3 spans 13 amino acids. V dropped 2 bases and J dropped 1 base, with 6 bases sitting between them. CDR3 loop: CASSEPPSYEQYF. The CDR3 nucleotides read TGCGCCAGCAGTGAGCCGCCTTCCTACGAGCAGTACTTC.

About this clone: In the same sample, other DNA sequences code for this CDR3. The V call is TRBV28, the J call TRBJ1-1, with D uncertain. Trimming left V 1 base short and J 2 bases short, with 5 bases between. Germline V gene lookup returns CDR1 MDHEN and CDR2 SYDVKM. The CDR3 runs to 13 residues. CDR3: CASSLFLNTEAFF. Written as DNA, the CDR3 is TGTGCCAGCAGTTTATTTCTAAACACTGAAGCTTTCTTT.

The rearrangement joins TRBV5-6 to TRBJ2-5; D not resolved. Deletions cut 1 base from V and 3 bases from J, with 16 bases between. In germline, CDR1 is SGHDT, CDR2 YYEEEE. CDR3 length: 16 amino acids. The CDR3 loop reads CASSLLVGVGEETQYF. The CDR3 DNA sequence: TGTGCCAGCAGCTTGTTGGTGGGTGTGGGTGAAGAGACCCAGTACTTC.

The chain couples TRBV11-3 to TRBJ2-7; 9 bases agree with TRBD1. V shed 4 bases, J shed 4 bases, and the junction held 2 bases outside the gene matches. Germline V gene sequence: CDR1 SGHNT, CDR2 YENEEA. The CDR3 runs 13 residues. As DNA, the CDR3 is TGTGCCAGCAGCTCGGACAGGGGATACGAGCAGTACTTC. Translation: CASSSDRGYEQYF.

The gene calls are TRBV30 and TRBJ1-5, with TRBD1 matching over 7 bases. The CDR3 consists of 13 residues. With 3 bases clipped from V and 9 bases from J, the junction kept 8 bases outside the gene matches. The germline V gene has CDR1 GTSNPN and CDR2 SVGIG (reference sequence). The CDR3 DNA follows: TGTGCCTGGAGAGAAGGGGGCCGGGGGCCCCAGCATTTT. Translated, it gives CAWREGGRGPQHF.

This clone was found many times. This chain uses TRBV9 with TRBJ1-4; D is uncertain. The V end was cut by 3 bases, the J end by 8 bases, with 14 bases between. Germline loops: CDR1 SGDLS, CDR2 YYNGEE. The CDR3 is 14 amino acids. The CDR3, as DNA: TGTGCCAGCAGCGCACATCAAACGCGGGAAAAACTGTTTTTT. This gives the protein CASSAHQTREKLFF.

This rearrangement joins TRBV27 to TRBJ2-3; TRBD2 matches 7 bases. Germline assignment: CDR1 MNHEY and CDR2 SMNVEV (reference sequence). Unmatched junction bases numbered 12, after V lost 8 bases and J lost 1 base. The CDR3 runs 16 residues. CDR3 amino acids: CASAISGGGGTDTQYF. The CDR3 DNA reads as TGTGCCAGCGCTATTTCGGGAGGAGGCGGCACAGATACGCAGTATTTT.

The chain links TRBV7-9 to TRBJ1-2, with D hard to call. With 5 bases removed from V and 3 bases from J, the gap between germline ends came to 13 bases. The CDR3 sequence is 14 residues long. Germline assignment: CDR1 SEHNR and CDR2 FQNEAQ (reference sequence). Here the CDR3 reads CASSPGGRDYGYTF. As DNA, the CDR3 is TGTGCCAGCAGCCCTGGAGGGCGCGACTATGGCTACACCTTC. Full variable domain (outside the CDR3, taken from reference TRBV7-9 and TRBJ1-2): DTGVSQNPRHKITKRGQNVTFRCDPISEHNRLYWYRQTLGQGPEFLTYFQNEAQLEKSRLLSDRFSAERPKGSFSTLEIQRTEQGDSAMYLCASSPGGRDYGYTFGSGTRLTVV.

The J gene is TRBJ2-1, the V gene TRBV18; the match to TRBD2 covers 7 bases. Trimming at V came to 2 bases and at J to 0 bases, leaving 7 bases not matched to a gene. The CDR3 extends over 17 amino acids. The germline CDR1 and CDR2 sequences are KGHSH and LQKENI. Here the CDR3 reads CASSPWGGRSSYNEQFF. DNA for the CDR3: TGTGCCAGCTCACCATGGGGAGGGCGAAGCTCCTACAATGAGCAGTTCTTC.

The chain's CDR3 is CASSSQSPGLAGDHEQFF. For the CDR3, the DNA is TGCGCCAGCAGCTCGCAGTCTCCGGGACTAGCGGGAGATCATGAGCAGTTCTTC. The chain couples TRBV4-3 to TRBJ2-1; 14 bases match TRBD2. The CDR3 sequence is 18 residues long. Trimming at V came to 5 bases and at J to 8 bases, leaving 14 bases not matched to a gene. Per the germline V gene, CDR1 is LGHNA and CDR2 is YSLEER.

The chain joins TRBV19 to TRBJ1-1; tentative D call: TRBD1 (5 bases). The V end lost 5 bases, the J end lost 5 bases, and 18 bases lay between the germline ends. Germline V gene sequence: CDR1 LNHDA, CDR2 SQIVND (reference sequence). The CDR3 has 15 residues. The DNA for the CDR3 is TGTGCCAGTAGTTCTGGGTCCTCGGGGGGGACTGAAGCTTTCTTT. This gives the protein CASSSGSSGGTEAFF.

The J gene is TRBJ2-5, the V gene TRBV30; 9 bases match TRBD1. The germline gives CDR1 GTSNPN, CDR2 SVGIG (reference sequence). The V segment lost 6 bases and the J segment 7 bases; nucleotides outside the gene matches: 15. The CDR3 is made up of 15 amino acids. In nucleotides, the CDR3 is TGTGCCTGCCCCCTAGGACAGGGGAGTTCTTGGACCCAGTACTTC. This sequence encodes CACPLGQGSSWTQYF.

The chain couples TRBV7-2 to TRBJ1-2; D gene uncertain. The CDR3 runs 17 residues. The germline V gene has CDR1 SGHTA and CDR2 FQGNSA. Trimming left V 5 bases short and J 4 bases short, with 23 bases between. CDR3 coding DNA: TGTGCCAGCAGCGCAGACATACGAGACACCGCCGGCTATGGCTACACCTTC. Its translation: CASSADIRDTAGYGYTF.

The CDR3: CASSLAAGGLSDEQFF. The CDR3 DNA is TGTGCCAGCAGCTTAGCGGCCGGTGGTTTGTCCGATGAGCAGTTCTTC. The chain employs TRBV7-6 and TRBJ2-1; no reliable D call. Trimming left V 0 bases short and J 8 bases short, with 17 bases between. Per the germline V gene, CDR1 is SGHVS and CDR2 is FNYEAQ. The CDR3 loop spans 16 amino acids.

The chain carries TRBV5-6 and TRBJ1-2, with D uncertain. CDR1 and CDR2 from the germline V gene are SGHDT and YYEEEE. The CDR3 is 14 amino acids. V was trimmed by 0 bases and J by 7 bases, leaving 13 bases between them. CDR3 amino acids: CASSLGPGWSGYTF. CDR3 DNA: TGTGCCAGCAGCTTGGGCCCGGGTTGGAGTGGCTACACCTTC. The variable domain in full, with the rest retrieved from reference TRBV5-6 and TRBJ1-2, is DAGVTQSPTHLIKTRGQQVTLRCSPKSGHDTVSWYQQALGQGPQFIFQYYEEEERQRGNFPDRFSGHQFPNYSSELNVNALLLGDSALYLCASSLGPGWSGYTFGSGTRLTVV.

The chain joins TRBV14 to TRBJ1-2, with D unclear. Per germline, CDR1 SGHDN and CDR2 FVKESK. There are 18 residues in the CDR3. The germline V and J ends were trimmed by 0 bases and 7 bases, with 24 bases remaining between them. The CDR3 is CASSQDPPTPGIDSGYTF. The CDR3 bases are TGTGCCAGCAGCCAAGACCCCCCGACCCCCGGGATTGACTCTGGCTACACCTTC.

The chain uses TRBV9 and TRBJ1-2; TRBD1 matches at 11 bases. The CDR3 consists of 14 residues. The V and J ends lost 5 bases and 6 bases, in that order; junction bases with no gene match: 6. Germline V CDR1 and CDR2: SGDLS, YYNGEE. The CDR3 loop reads CASRAGTGGDGYTF. The CDR3 region has the DNA TGTGCCAGCAGAGCTGGGACAGGGGGAGATGGCTACACCTTC.

V and J are TRBV7-2 and TRBJ2-7, with unresolved D. V gave up 5 bases and J gave up 6 bases, with 14 bases separating them. CDR1 is SGHTA, CDR2 FQGNSA, per germline. CDR3 length: 13 amino acids. This chain's CDR3 is CASSLPLGLEQYF. The CDR3, as DNA: TGTGCCAGCAGCCTCCCCCTAGGGCTCGAGCAGTACTTC.

The genes are TRBV5-1 and TRBJ2-7, with 9 positions matching TRBD2. The CDR3 length is 17 residues. Germline V gene sequence: CDR1 SGHRS, CDR2 YFSETQ. J lost 2 bases, V lost 2 bases, and 11 bases had no gene match. CDR3 sequence (DNA): TGCGCCAGCAGCTTTCGGCCTAGCGGGACAAGCACCTACGAGCAGTACTTC. Its translation: CASSFRPSGTSTYEQYF.

This chain connects TRBV27 to TRBJ2-7; 7 positions agree with TRBD2. The CDR3 is made up of 15 amino acids. With 3 bases clipped from V and 3 bases from J, the junction kept 8 bases outside the gene matches. Germline V gene data show CDR1 as MNHEY and CDR2 as SMNVEV (reference sequence). In DNA, the CDR3 is TGTGCCAGCAGTTTCGGGGGGAGGAGCTTCTACGAGCAGTACTTC. It yields the protein CASSFGGRSFYEQYF.

The J gene is TRBJ2-1, the V gene TRBV29-1, with D tentatively TRBD1 or TRBD2 (5 bases each). The V gene's germline CDR1 is SQVTM and CDR2 ANQGSEA. V shed 3 bases and J shed 11 bases, with 14 bases lying between them. The length of the CDR3 is 12 residues. CDR3 nucleotides: TGCAGCGTTGAGCCAGAAGAGGGACAGCAGTTCTTC. As protein: CSVEPEEGQQFF.

The rearrangement joins TRBV6-1 to TRBJ2-2, with a possible D match to TRBD2 (5 bases). The V and J ends lost 3 bases and 8 bases respectively, with 10 bases between them. This CDR3 region has 13 residues. Germline V gene sequence: CDR1 MNHNS, CDR2 SASEGT. Written as DNA, the CDR3 is TGTGCCAGCAGTGAGGTCGAGGGTGGGGAGCTGTTTTTT. Its translation is CASSEVEGGELFF.

V is TRBV6-5 and J is TRBJ2-5; D perhaps matches TRBD1 (5 bases). The DNA end is a closer match to TRBJ2-7, so the J assignment may be wrong. Germline V lookup: CDR1 MNHEY, CDR2 SVGAGI. The CDR3 is 13 amino acids. CDR3 region: CASSWGGSYEQYF. CDR3 bases: TGTGCCAGCAGTTGGGGCGGCAGTTACGAGCAGTACTTC.

The chain links TRBV4-3 to TRBJ1-1, with unresolved D. V shed 0 bases and J shed 2 bases, with 16 bases lying between them. Germline loops: CDR1 LGHNA, CDR2 YSLEER. The CDR3 extends over 17 amino acids. In DNA form, the CDR3 reads TGCGCCAGCAGCCAAGATTTAGATTTCGGGCGCAACACTGAAGCTTTCTTT. Its protein product is CASSQDLDFGRNTEAFF.